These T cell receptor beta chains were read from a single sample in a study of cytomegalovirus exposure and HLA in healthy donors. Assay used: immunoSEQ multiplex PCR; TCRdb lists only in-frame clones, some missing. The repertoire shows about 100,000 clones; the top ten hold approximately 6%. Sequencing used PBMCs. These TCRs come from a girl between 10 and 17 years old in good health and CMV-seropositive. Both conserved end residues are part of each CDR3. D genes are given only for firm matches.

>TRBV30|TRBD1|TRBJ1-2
CACRQGFNYGYTF
TGTGCCTGCAGACAGGGTTTTAACTATGGCTACACCTTC
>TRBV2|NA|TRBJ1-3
CASSEAGGAGNTIYF
TGTGCCAGCAGTGAAGCAGGGGGGGCCGGAAACACCATATATTTT
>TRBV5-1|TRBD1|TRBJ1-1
CASSLRQGGNTEDFF
TGCGCCAGCAGCTTGAGACAGGGTGGCAACACTGAAGATTTCTTT
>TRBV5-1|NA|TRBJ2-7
CASSPQGYEQYF
TGCGCCAGCAGCCCTCAGGGCTACGAGCAGTACTTC
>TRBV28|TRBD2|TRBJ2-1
CASSPPGLAGSYNEQFF
TGTGCCAGCAGTCCGCCGGGACTAGCGGGTTCCTACAATGAGCAGTTCTTC
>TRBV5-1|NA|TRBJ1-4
CASRRAPTNEKLFF
TGCGCCAGCAGACGCGCCCCCACTAATGAAAAACTGTTTTTT
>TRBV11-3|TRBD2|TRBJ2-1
CASSSPGTSGGWNEQFF
TGTGCCAGCAGCTCGCCCGGGACTAGCGGTGGTTGGAATGAGCAGTTCTTC
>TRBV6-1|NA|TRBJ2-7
CASIDDSGLSYEQYF
TGTGCCAGCATCGACGACAGTGGCCTTTCCTACGAGCAGTACTTC
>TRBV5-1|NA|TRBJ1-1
CASSLVRGNTEAFF
TGCGCCAGCAGCTTGGTTCGGGGGAACACTGAAGCTTTCTTT
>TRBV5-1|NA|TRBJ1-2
CASSLGQLYGYTF
TGCGCCAGCAGCTTGGGACAGTTATATGGCTACACCTTC
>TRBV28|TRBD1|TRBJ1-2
CASSLTHAGQGRPYGYTF
TGTGCCAGCAGTTTAACCCACGCCGGACAGGGGCGGCCTTATGGCTACACCTTC
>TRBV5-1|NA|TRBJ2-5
CASSLGSGRRETQYF
TGCGCCAGCAGCTTGGGAAGTGGGAGGCGAGAGACCCAGTACTTC
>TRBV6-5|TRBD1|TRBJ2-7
CASSTGTGGRYEQYF
TGTGCCAGCAGTACGGGGACAGGGGGCAGGTACGAGCAGTACTTC
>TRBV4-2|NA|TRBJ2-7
CASSPLGRYEQYF
TGTGCCAGCAGCCCTCTGGGGCGATACGAGCAGTACTTC
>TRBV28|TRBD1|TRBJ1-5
CASSSLQGLAQPQHF
TGTGCCAGCAGTTCACTACAGGGGTTAGCTCAGCCCCAGCATTTT
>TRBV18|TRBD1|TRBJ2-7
CASSPGQGANNEQYF
TGTGCCAGCTCACCGGGACAGGGGGCTAACAACGAGCAGTACTTC
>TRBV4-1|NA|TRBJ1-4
CASSLRQEYEKLFF
TGCGCCAGCAGCCTTAGACAGGAGTATGAAAAACTGTTTTTT
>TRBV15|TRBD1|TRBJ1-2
CATSRDQMDRSGYTF
TGTGCCACCAGCAGAGATCAAATGGACAGGAGCGGCTACACCTTC
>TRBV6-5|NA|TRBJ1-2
CATQGSPYGYTF
TGTGCCACCCAGGGCTCTCCCTATGGCTACACCTTC
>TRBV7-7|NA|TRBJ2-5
CASSVSASSVAQETQYF
TGTGCCAGCAGCGTGTCGGCTAGCTCGGTGGCGCAAGAGACCCAGTACTTC
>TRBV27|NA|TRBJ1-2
CASSWTAGDYGYTF
TGTGCCAGCAGTTGGACGGCAGGGGACTATGGCTACACCTTC
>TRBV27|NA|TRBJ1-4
CASSLIPTNEKLFF
TGTGCCAGCAGTTTAATCCCGACTAATGAAAAACTGTTTTTT
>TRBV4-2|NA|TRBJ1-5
CASRRSTEGNQPQHF
TGTGCCAGCAGACGATCGACAGAGGGCAATCAGCCCCAGCATTTT
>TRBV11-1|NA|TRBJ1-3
CASSAAQTIYF
TGTGCCAGCAGCGCGGCCCAGACCATATATTTT
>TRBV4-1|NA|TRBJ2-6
CASSQGRDWVSSGANVLTF
TGCGCCAGCAGCCAAGGGAGGGACTGGGTATCATCTGGGGCCAACGTCCTGACTTTC
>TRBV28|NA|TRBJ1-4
CASSSRNEKLFF
TGTGCCAGCAGTTCCAGGAATGAAAAACTGTTTTTT
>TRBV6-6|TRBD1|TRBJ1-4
CASSSKDRGNEKLFF
TGTGCCAGCAGTTCCAAGGACAGGGGAAATGAAAAACTGTTTTTT
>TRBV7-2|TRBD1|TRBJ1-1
CASSPDRANTEAFF
TGTGCCAGCAGCCCGGACAGGGCGAACACTGAAGCTTTCTTT
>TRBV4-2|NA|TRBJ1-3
CASSQDQAGTGNTIYF
TGTGCCAGCAGCCAAGATCAGGCAGGGACTGGAAACACCATATATTTT
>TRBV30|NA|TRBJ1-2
CAWSVRGFFDGYTF
TGTGCCTGGAGTGTAAGAGGGTTTTTCGATGGCTACACCTTC
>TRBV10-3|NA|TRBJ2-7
CAISEPTYEQYF
TGTGCCATCAGTGAACCCACATACGAGCAGTACTTC
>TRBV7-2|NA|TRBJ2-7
CASRFGTIYEQYF
TGTGCCAGCAGATTTGGGACAATCTACGAGCAGTACTTC
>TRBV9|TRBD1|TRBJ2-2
CASSVHRGDTGELFF
TGTGCCAGCAGCGTACACAGGGGTGACACCGGGGAGCTGTTTTTT